One and the same sample provided the 21 T cell receptor beta chains below, sequenced in a study of response to subunit inactivated influenza vaccine. TCRdb itself ran the RT-PCR reads through MiXCR, one entry per CDR3 protein. Of around 250,000 distinct CDR3 sequences listed, about 12% are singletons. Here the sequenced sample was non-naive T cells sorted from PBMCs, taken approximately 15 days before vaccination. All receptors come from a man aged 50-59 years who received an inactivated influenza vaccine.

This clonotype was recorded a few times. CDR3 residues: CSANRGGKNTEAFF. Written as DNA, the CDR3 is TGCAGCGCCAACAGGGGGGGAAAGAACACTGAAGCTTTCTTT. The chain recombines TRBV29-1 with TRBJ1-1; TRBD1 matches at 8 bases. The CDR3 extends over 14 amino acids. Unmatched junction bases numbered 8, after V lost 7 bases and J lost 1 base. Germline V gene sequence: CDR1 SQVTM, CDR2 ANQGSEA.

This clonotype showed up many times. The chain couples TRBV20-1 to TRBJ1-4, with no clear D. V gave up 3 bases and J gave up 8 bases, with 16 bases separating them. CDR3 length: 14 amino acids. The germline gives CDR1 DFQATT, CDR2 SNEGSKA (reference sequence). CDR3 residues: CSASPGPRGEKLFF. The CDR3 DNA follows: TGCAGTGCTAGCCCTGGCCCGAGAGGGGAAAAACTGTTTTTT.

This clonotype was counted only a few times. The chain employs TRBV11-2 and TRBJ2-5; TRBD1 aligns across 8 bases. V trimming: 5 bases; J trimming: 4 bases; junction bases outside the gene matches: 21. Germline V gives CDR1 SGHAT, CDR2 FQNNGV. The CDR3 runs to 19 residues. The CDR3 loop is CASSQLRRDRSGRGETQYF. In nucleotides, the CDR3 is TGTGCCAGCAGCCAGCTTAGGAGGGACAGGTCGGGGCGGGGAGAGACCCAGTACTTC.

This sequence joins TRBV7-2 and TRBJ2-2; D uncertain. The CDR3 length is 15 residues. V lost 3 bases, J lost 1 base, and 9 bases lay in between. Germline V gene lookup returns CDR1 SGHTA and CDR2 FQGNSA. CDR3 DNA: TGTGCCAGCAGCTTTCCCTTGGGGAACACCGGGGAGCTGTTTTTT. Amino acid sequence: CASSFPLGNTGELFF.

The chain has TRBV6-4 and TRBJ2-3; D may be TRBD2 (5 bases). CDR1 MRHNA and CDR2 SNTAGT come from the germline V gene. The CDR3 has 15 amino acids. Trimming removed 2 bases from V and 3 bases from J, with 12 bases in between. This CDR3 reads CASSDPRARTDTQYF. The CDR3 DNA reads as TGTGCCAGCAGTGACCCGAGGGCGAGAACAGATACGCAGTATTTT.

This clonotype was counted only a few times. CDR3 region: CASSQVVTAGIGNTIYF. The CDR3 region has the DNA TGCGCCAGCAGCCAAGTTGTTACGGCAGGGATCGGAAACACCATATATTTT. The chain combines TRBV4-3 with TRBJ1-3; perhaps TRBD1 as D (5 bases). The CDR3 length is 17 residues. Germline loops: CDR1 LGHNA, CDR2 YSLEER. V was clipped by 1 base and J by 4 bases, with 17 bases between them.

This chain connects TRBV2 to TRBJ1-1; D is unclear. Germline-derived CDR1 and CDR2 are SNHLY and FYNNEI. CDR3 length: 12 residues. Trimming left V 4 bases short and J 7 bases short, with 10 bases between. CDR3 in amino acids: CASSGLGLEAFF. CDR3 nucleotides: TGTGCCAGCAGTGGATTAGGCCTTGAAGCTTTCTTT.

The CDR3 reads CASSDRGRSIQYF. The CDR3 bases are TGTGCCAGCAGTGACAGGGGGAGGAGCATTCAGTACTTC. The chain links TRBV6-1 to TRBJ2-4, with D possibly matching TRBD1 (7 bases). The V gene lost 3 bases and the J gene lost 9 bases, with 12 bases spanning the gap. The CDR3 runs 13 residues. Germline loops: CDR1 MNHNS, CDR2 SASEGT.

V usage is TRBV6-1 and J usage is TRBJ2-5; 10 bases are shared with TRBD1. CDR1 is MNHNS, CDR2 SASEGT, per germline. The CDR3 spans 15 residues. V shed 5 bases, J shed 9 bases, and the junction held 12 bases outside the gene matches. Written as DNA, the CDR3 is TGTGCCAGCAGTCGCCCGGGACAGGGGAAAATGTCCCAGTACTTC. This gives the protein CASSRPGQGKMSQYF.

This clonotype has at least ten counts. The J gene is TRBJ1-3, the V gene TRBV24-1; unclear D gene. Germline CDR1 KGHDR, CDR2 SFDVKD. This CDR3 is 15 amino acids long. Deletions cut 2 bases from V and 0 bases from J, with 7 bases between. The CDR3: CATSDSKSSGNTIYF. The CDR3 nucleotides read TGTGCCACCAGTGATTCGAAATCCTCTGGAAACACCATATATTTT.

This clonotype was recorded at least ten times. The chain recombines TRBV19 with TRBJ1-5; D gene uncertain. The CDR3 runs 14 residues. Deletions cut 9 bases from V and 2 bases from J, with 14 bases between. Germline V gives CDR1 LNHDA, CDR2 SQIVND (reference sequence). In nucleotides, the CDR3 is TGTGCCAGCCGTTGGCGGGCGGGCAATCAGCCCCAGCATTTT. This translates into CASRWRAGNQPQHF. Full variable domain (outside the CDR3, taken from reference TRBV19 and TRBJ1-5): DGGITQSPKYLFRKEGQNVTLSCEQNLNHDAMYWYRQDPGQGLRLIYYSQIVNDFQKGDIAEGYSVSREKKESFPLTVTSAQKNPTAFYLCASRWRAGNQPQHFGDGTRLSIL.

This chain links TRBV29-1 with TRBJ2-1; TRBD2 aligns across 9 bases. V shed 4 bases and J 9 bases; nucleotides not matched to a gene: 4. The CDR3 spans 12 residues. In germline, CDR1 is SQVTM, CDR2 ANQGSEA. CDR3 sequence (DNA): TGCAGCGTTGGGACTAGCGCTCGTGAGCAGTTCTTC. Its translation: CSVGTSAREQFF.

The chain recombines TRBV4-3 with TRBJ1-1, with a possible D match to TRBD1 (5 bases). V was pared by 1 base and J by 10 bases, with 13 bases between. This CDR3 is built from 13 residues. Germline V lookup: CDR1 LGHNA, CDR2 YSLEER. The CDR3, as DNA: TGCGCCAGCAGCCAAGGAGGGGTGCGGGGAGCTTTCTTT. As protein: CASSQGGVRGAFF.

This clonotype was detected many times. This sequence joins TRBV3-1 and TRBJ1-1; D remains unclear. The germline V gene encodes CDR1 LGHDT and CDR2 YNNKEL (reference sequence). CDR3 length: 14 amino acids. The germline V and J ends were trimmed by 2 bases and 1 base, with 8 bases remaining between them. The CDR3 nucleotides read TGTGCCAGCAGCCAAATTGAAGGGAACACTGAAGCTTTCTTT. Its protein product is CASSQIEGNTEAFF.

This clonotype was seen ten or more times. The chain uses TRBV2 and TRBJ2-7; 9 nucleotides agree with TRBD1. Germline CDR1 and CDR2: SNHLY and FYNNEI. The CDR3 sequence is 12 residues long. V shed 7 bases and J 5 bases; nucleotides not matched to a gene: 3. The CDR3, as DNA: TGTGCCAGCAATGGACAGGGGAACGAGCAGTACTTC. This translates into CASNGQGNEQYF. Drawing the rest from reference TRBV2 and TRBJ2-7, the complete variable domain is EPEVTQTPSHQVTQMGQEVILRCVPISNHLYFYWYRQILGQKVEFLVSFYNNEISEKSEIFDDQFSVERPDGSNFTLKIRSTKLEDSAMYFCASNGQGNEQYFGPGTRLTVT.

This clonotype was found many times. This chain connects TRBV7-2 to TRBJ2-7, with TRBD2 matching 9 bases. This CDR3 region has 15 residues. The V segment lost 1 base and the J segment 3 bases; nucleotides outside the gene matches: 4. Germline-derived CDR1 and CDR2 are SGHTA and FQGNSA. The CDR3: CASSLGRGGIYEQYF. The CDR3 coding sequence is TGTGCCAGCAGCTTAGGGCGGGGGGGGATCTACGAGCAGTACTTC.

This rearrangement joins TRBV9 to TRBJ1-5; TRBD1 aligns across 12 bases. Trimming removed 4 bases from V and 7 bases from J; junction bases left unmatched: 6. CDR3 length: 15 amino acids. Germline CDR1 and CDR2: SGDLS and YYNGEE. The DNA for the CDR3 is TGTGCCAGCAGCCCGGGGACAGGGGGCTACCAGCCCCAGCATTTT. Its protein product is CASSPGTGGYQPQHF.

The chain couples TRBV3-1 to TRBJ2-5; 9 bases match TRBD2. The germline CDR1 and CDR2 sequences are LGHDT and YNNKEL (reference sequence). The CDR3 sequence is 15 residues long. The J segment lost 5 bases and the V segment lost 2 bases, leaving 6 bases of the junction unmatched. The DNA of the CDR3 is TGTGCCAGCAGCCAATCGCGGGGGGGCCGGGAGACCCAGTACTTC. This encodes CASSQSRGGRETQYF.

This clonotype has a count of ten or more. Here the CDR3 reads CASRRLSADTQYF. As DNA, the CDR3 is TGTGCCAGCCGTCGGCTATCGGCAGATACGCAGTATTTT. The chain links TRBV27 to TRBJ2-3; D call uncertain. The germline gives CDR1 MNHEY, CDR2 SMNVEV (reference sequence). CDR3 size: 13 residues. V lost 8 bases to trimming and J lost 4 bases, with 13 bases between them.

The CDR3 loop is CASSLAIPGASSYEQYF. In DNA form, the CDR3 reads TGTGCCAGCAGCTTAGCGATTCCGGGGGCGAGCTCCTACGAGCAGTACTTC. The rearrangement uses TRBV7-8 and TRBJ2-7, with D perhaps being TRBD1 or TRBD2 (6 bases each). Germline loops: CDR1 SGHVS, CDR2 FQNEAQ. The CDR3 loop spans 17 amino acids. Trimming pared 0 bases from V and 0 bases from J, leaving 15 bases between.

This clonotype was counted a few times. The V and J genes are TRBV7-2 and TRBJ2-5, with 7 positions matching TRBD1. The CDR3 consists of 14 residues. V was pared by 5 bases and J by 3 bases, with 6 bases of the junction left unmatched. Germline V gene data show CDR1 as SGHTA and CDR2 as FQGNSA. The CDR3 protein is CASSPGTAEETQYF. In DNA, the CDR3 is TGTGCCAGCAGCCCCGGGACAGCAGAAGAGACCCAGTACTTC.